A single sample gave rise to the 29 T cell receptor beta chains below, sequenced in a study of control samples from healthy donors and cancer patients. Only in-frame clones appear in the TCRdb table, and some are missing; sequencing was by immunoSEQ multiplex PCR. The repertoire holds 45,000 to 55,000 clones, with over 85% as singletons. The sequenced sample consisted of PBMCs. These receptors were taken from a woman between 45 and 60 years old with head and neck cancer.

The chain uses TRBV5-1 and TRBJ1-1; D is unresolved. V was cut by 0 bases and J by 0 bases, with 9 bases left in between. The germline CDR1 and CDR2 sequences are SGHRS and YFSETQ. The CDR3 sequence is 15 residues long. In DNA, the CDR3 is TGCGCCAGCAGCTTGGGGGGATCCATGAACACTGAAGCTTTCTTT. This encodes CASSLGGSMNTEAFF.

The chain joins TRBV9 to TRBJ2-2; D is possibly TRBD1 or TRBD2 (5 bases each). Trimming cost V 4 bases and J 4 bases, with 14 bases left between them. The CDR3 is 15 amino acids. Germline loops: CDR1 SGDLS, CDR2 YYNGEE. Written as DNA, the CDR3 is TGTGCCAGCAGCTTCGGGGACCCCAGCACCGGGGAGCTGTTTTTT. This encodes CASSFGDPSTGELFF.

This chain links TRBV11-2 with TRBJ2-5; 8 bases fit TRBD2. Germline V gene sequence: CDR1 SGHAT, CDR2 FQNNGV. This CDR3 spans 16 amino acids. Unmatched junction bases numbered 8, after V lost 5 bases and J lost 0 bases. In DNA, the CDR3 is TGTGCCAGCAGCCGTTCCCCGGGGGGGTACCAAGAGACCCAGTACTTC. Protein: CASSRSPGGYQETQYF.

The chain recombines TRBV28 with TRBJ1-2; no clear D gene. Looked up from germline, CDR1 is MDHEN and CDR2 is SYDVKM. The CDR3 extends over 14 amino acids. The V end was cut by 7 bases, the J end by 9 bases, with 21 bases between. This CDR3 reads CASTSGGSLLSYTF. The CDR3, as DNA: TGTGCCAGCACCTCCGGTGGGAGTCTCTTGAGCTACACCTTC.

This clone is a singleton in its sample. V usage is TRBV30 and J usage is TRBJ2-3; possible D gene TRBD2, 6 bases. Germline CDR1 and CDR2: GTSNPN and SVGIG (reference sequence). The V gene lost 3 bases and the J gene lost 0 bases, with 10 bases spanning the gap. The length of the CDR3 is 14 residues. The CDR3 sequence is CAWRPGLSTDTQYF. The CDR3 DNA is TGTGCCTGGAGACCGGGACTTAGCACAGATACGCAGTATTTT.

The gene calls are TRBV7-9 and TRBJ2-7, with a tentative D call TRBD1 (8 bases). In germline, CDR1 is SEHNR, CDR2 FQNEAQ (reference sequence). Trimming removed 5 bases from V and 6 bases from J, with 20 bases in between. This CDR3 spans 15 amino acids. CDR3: CASSLGRTGRVEQYF. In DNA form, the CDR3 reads TGTGCCAGCAGCCTCGGCCGGACAGGGAGGGTCGAGCAGTACTTC. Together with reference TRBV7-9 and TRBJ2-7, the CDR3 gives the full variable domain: DTGVSQNPRHKITKRGQNVTFRCDPISEHNRLYWYRQTLGQGPEFLTYFQNEAQLEKSRLLSDRFSAERPKGSFSTLEIQRTEQGDSAMYLCASSLGRTGRVEQYFGPGTRLTVT.

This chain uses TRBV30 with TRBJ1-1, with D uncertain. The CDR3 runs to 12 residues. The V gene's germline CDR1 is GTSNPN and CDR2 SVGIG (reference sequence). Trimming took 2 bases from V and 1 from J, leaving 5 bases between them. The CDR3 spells CAWSSENTEAFF. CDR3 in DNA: TGTGCCTGGAGTTCAGAGAACACTGAAGCTTTCTTT.

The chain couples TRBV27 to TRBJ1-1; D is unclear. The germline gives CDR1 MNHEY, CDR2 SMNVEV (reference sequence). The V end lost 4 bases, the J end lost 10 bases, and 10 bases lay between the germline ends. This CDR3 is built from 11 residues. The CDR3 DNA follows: TGTGCCAGCAGTTGGCGGGGTCGAGCTTTCTTT. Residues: CASSWRGRAFF.

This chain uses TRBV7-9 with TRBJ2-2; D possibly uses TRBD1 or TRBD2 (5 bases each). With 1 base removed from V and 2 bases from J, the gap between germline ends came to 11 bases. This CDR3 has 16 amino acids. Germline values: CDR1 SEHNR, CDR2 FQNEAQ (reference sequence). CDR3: CASSLDPGSNTGELFF. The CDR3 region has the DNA TGTGCCAGCAGCTTAGATCCAGGGAGTAACACCGGGGAGCTGTTTTTT.

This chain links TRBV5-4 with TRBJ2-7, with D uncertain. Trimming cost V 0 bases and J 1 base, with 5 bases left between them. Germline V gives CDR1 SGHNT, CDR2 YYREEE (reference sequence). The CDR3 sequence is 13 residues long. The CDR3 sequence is CASSLVGSYEQYF. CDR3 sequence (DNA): TGTGCCAGCAGCTTGGTTGGGTCCTACGAGCAGTACTTC. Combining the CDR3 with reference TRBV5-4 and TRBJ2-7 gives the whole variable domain ETGVTQSPTHLIKTRGQQVTLRCSSQSGHNTVSWYQQALGQGPQFIFQYYREEENGRGNFPPRFSGLQFPNYSSELNVNALELDDSALYLCASSLVGSYEQYFGPGTRLTVT.

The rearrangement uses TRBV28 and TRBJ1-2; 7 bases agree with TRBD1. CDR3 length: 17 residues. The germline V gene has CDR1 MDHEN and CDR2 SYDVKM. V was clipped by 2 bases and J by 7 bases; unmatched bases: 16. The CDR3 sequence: CASSLGPGQVSRGGYTF. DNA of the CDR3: TGTGCCAGCAGTTTAGGACCCGGACAGGTTTCGCGTGGTGGCTACACCTTC.

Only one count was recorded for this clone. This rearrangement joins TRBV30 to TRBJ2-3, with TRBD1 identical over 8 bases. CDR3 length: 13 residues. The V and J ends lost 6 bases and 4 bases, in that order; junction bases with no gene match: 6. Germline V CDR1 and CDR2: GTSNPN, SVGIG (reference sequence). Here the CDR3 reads CACAQGDPDTQYF. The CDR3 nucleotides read TGTGCCTGCGCACAGGGGGACCCAGATACGCAGTATTTT.

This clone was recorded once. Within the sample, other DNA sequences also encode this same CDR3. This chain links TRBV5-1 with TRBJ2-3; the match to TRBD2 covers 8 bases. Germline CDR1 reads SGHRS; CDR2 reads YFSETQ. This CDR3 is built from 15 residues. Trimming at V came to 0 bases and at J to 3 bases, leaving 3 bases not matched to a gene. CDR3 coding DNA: TGCGCCAGCAGCTTGGCGGGGGGGCCTACAGATACGCAGTATTTT. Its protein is CASSLAGGPTDTQYF. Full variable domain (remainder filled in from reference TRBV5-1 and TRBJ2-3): KAGVTQTPRYLIKTRGQQVTLSCSPISGHRSVSWYQQTPGQGLQFLFEYFSETQRNKGNFPGRFSGRQFSNSRSEMNVSTLELGDSALYLCASSLAGGPTDTQYFGPGTRLTVL.

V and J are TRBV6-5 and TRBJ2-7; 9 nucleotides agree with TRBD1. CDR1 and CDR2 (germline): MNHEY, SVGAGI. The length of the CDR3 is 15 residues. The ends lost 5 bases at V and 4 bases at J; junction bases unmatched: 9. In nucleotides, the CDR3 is TGTGCCAGCAGTCTTACAGGGGGCGCTGAATACGAGCAGTACTTC. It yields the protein CASSLTGGAEYEQYF.

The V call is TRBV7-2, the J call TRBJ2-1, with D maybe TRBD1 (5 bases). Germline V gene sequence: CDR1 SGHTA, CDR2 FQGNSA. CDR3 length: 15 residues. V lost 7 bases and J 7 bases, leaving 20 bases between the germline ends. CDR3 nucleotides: TGTGCCAGCATCATTAACTATGGCAGGGCAAATGAGCAGTTCTTC. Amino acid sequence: CASIINYGRANEQFF.

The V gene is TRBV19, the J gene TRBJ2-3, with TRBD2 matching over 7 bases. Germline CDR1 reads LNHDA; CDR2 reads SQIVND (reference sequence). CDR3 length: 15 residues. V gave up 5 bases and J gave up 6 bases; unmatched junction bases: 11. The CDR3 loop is CASSSLAVGADTQYF. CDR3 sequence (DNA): TGTGCCAGTAGTTCGCTAGCGGTCGGCGCGGATACGCAGTATTTT. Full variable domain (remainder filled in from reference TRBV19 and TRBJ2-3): DGGITQSPKYLFRKEGQNVTLSCEQNLNHDAMYWYRQDPGQGLRLIYYSQIVNDFQKGDIAEGYSVSREKKESFPLTVTSAQKNPTAFYLCASSSLAVGADTQYFGPGTRLTVL.

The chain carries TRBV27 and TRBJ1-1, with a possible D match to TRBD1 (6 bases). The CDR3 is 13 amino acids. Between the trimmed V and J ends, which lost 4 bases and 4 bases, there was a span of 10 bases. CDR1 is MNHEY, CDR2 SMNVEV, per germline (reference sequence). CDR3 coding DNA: TGTGCCAGCAGTTGGGGCAGGGGCACTGAAGCTTTCTTT. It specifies CASSWGRGTEAFF.

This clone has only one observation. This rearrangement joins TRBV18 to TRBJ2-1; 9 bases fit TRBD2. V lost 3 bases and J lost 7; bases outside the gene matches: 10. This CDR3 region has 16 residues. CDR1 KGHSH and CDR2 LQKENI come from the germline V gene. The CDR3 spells CASSPPSGRISNEQFF. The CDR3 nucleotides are TGTGCCAGCTCACCTCCCAGCGGGAGGATCTCAAATGAGCAGTTCTTC. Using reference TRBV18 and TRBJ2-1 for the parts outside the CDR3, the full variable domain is NAGVMQNPRHLVRRRGQEARLRCSPMKGHSHVYWYRQLPEEGLKFMVYLQKENIIDESGMPKERFSAEFPKEGPSILRIQQVVRGDSAAYFCASSPPSGRISNEQFFGPGTRLTVL.

This CDR3 is CASSFIAQAGQGTQYF. In DNA form, the CDR3 reads TGTGCCAGCAGTTTTATAGCACAGGCTGGCCAAGGTACGCAGTATTTT. The chain uses TRBV28 and TRBJ2-3; TRBD1 is a possible D gene (5 bases). The CDR3 runs to 16 residues. The ends were cut back, 3 bases at V and 8 bases at J, with 21 bases in the middle. The germline V gene encodes CDR1 MDHEN and CDR2 SYDVKM.

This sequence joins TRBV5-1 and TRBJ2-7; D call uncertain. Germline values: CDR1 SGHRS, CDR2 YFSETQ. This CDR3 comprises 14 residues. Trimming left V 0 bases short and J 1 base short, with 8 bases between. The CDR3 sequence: CASSLEQPSYEQYF. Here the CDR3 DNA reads TGCGCCAGCAGCTTGGAGCAACCGTCCTACGAGCAGTACTTC.

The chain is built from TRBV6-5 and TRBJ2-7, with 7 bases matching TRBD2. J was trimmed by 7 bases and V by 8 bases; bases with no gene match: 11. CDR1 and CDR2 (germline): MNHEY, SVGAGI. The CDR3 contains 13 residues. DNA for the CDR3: TGTGCCAGCTCTACTCGGCAGGGAGGGGAGCAGTACTTC. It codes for CASSTRQGGEQYF.

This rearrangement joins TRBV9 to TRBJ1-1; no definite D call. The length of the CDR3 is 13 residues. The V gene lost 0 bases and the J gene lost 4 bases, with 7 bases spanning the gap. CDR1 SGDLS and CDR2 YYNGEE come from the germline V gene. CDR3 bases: TGTGCCAGCAGCGTAGGCCTATTCACTGAAGCTTTCTTT. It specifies CASSVGLFTEAFF.

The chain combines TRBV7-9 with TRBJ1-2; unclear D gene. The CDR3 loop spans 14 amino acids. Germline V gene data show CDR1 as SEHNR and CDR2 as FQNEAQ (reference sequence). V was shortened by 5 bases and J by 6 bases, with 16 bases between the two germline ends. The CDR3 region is CASSLEDGWNGYTF. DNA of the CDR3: TGTGCCAGCAGCCTAGAGGACGGATGGAATGGCTACACCTTC.

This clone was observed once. CDR3 DNA sequence: TGTGCCAGCACCCCAGACAGGTCCTCTGGAAACACCATATATTTT. As protein: CASTPDRSSGNTIYF. The chain combines TRBV28 with TRBJ1-3, with a tentative D call TRBD1 (6 bases). V was clipped by 7 bases and J by 0 bases, with 13 bases between them. Germline V CDR1 and CDR2: MDHEN, SYDVKM. CDR3 length: 15 residues.

The chain's CDR3 is CASTLWNEQFF. CDR3 nucleotides: TGTGCCAGCACCCTTTGGAATGAGCAGTTCTTC. V is TRBV12-3 or TRBV12-4 and J is TRBJ2-1; no reliable D call. V was clipped by 7 bases and J by 7 bases, with 8 bases between them. The CDR3 runs 11 residues.

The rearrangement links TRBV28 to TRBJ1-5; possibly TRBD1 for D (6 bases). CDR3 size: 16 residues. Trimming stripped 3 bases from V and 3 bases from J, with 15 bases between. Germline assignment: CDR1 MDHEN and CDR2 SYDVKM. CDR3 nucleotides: TGTGCCAGCAGTTTCCCTTGGGGGGCGAACAATCAGCCCCAGCATTTT. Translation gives CASSFPWGANNQPQHF. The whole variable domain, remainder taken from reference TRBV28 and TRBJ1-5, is DVKVTQSSRYLVKRTGEKVFLECVQDMDHENMFWYRQDPGLGLRLIYFSYDVKMKEKGDIPEGYSVSREKKERFSLILESASTNQTSMYLCASSFPWGANNQPQHFGDGTRLSIL.

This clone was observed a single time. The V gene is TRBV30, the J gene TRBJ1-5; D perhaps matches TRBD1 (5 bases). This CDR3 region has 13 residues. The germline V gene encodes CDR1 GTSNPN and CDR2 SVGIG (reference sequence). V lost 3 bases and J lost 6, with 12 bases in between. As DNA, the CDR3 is TGTGCCTGGAGGAGCAGGGATAGTCAGCCCCAGCATTTT. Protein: CAWRSRDSQPQHF.

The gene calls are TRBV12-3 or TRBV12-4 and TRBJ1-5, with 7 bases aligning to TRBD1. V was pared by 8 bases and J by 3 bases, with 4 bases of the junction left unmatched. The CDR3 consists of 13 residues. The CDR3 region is CASGGQVNQPQHF. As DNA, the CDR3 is TGTGCCAGCGGTGGACAGGTCAATCAGCCCCAGCATTTT.

CDR3 DNA sequence: TGCGCCAGCAGCCGCGTTCAGGGACGGGTCACCGGGGAGCTGTTTTTT. It is translated as CASSRVQGRVTGELFF. J is TRBJ2-2 and V is TRBV4-1, with D possibly being TRBD1 or TRBD2 (5 bases each). Germline V gene sequence: CDR1 MGHRA, CDR2 YSYEKL. The CDR3 length is 16 residues. The V gene lost 4 bases and the J gene lost 4 bases, with 16 bases spanning the gap.